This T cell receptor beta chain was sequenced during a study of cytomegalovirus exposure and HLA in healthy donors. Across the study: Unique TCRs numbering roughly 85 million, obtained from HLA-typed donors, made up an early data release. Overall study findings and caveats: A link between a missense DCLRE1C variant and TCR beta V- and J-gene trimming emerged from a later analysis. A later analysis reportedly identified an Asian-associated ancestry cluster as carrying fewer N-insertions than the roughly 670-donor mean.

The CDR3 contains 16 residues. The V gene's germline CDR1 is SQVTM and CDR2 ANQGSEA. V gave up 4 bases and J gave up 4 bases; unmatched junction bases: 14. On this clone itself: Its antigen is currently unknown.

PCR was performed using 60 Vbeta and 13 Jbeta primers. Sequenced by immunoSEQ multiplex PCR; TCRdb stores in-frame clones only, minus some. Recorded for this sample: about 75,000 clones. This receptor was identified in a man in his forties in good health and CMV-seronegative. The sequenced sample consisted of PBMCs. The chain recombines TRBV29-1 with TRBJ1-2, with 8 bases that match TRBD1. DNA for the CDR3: TGCAGCGTTGTTTTACATGGGACAGGTACTGCCTATGGCTACACCTTC. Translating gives CSVVLHGTGTAYGYTF.